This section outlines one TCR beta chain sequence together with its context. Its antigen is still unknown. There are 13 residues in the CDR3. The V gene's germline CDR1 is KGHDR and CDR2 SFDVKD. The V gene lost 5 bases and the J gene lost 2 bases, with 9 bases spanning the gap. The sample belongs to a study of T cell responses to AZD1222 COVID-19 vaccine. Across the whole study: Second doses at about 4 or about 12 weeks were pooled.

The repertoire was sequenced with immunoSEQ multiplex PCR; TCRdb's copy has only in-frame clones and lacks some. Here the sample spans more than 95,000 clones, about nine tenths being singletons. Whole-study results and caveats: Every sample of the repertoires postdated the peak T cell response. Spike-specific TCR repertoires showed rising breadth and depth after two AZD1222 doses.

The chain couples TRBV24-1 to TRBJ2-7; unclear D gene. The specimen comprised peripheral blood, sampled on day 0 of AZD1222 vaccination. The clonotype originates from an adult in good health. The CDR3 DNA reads TGTGCCACCAGTGGACGGCAACCCTACGAGCAGTACTTC. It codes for CATSGRQPYEQYF.